A single sample is the source of the 19 T cell receptor beta chains below, sequenced in a study of technical replicates of blood from a few donors. Profiling relied on immunoSEQ multiplex PCR, and the TCRdb table lists in-frame clones only, not all of them. The repertoire holds 60,000 to 85,000 clones, with around 95% as singletons. The sequenced sample consisted of T cells isolated from PBMCs. These receptors were taken from a human donor in good health.

The chain combines TRBV21-1 with TRBJ2-7; the table's D call of TRBD2 was not tested on the DNA. TRBV21-1 is labeled a pseudogene. The CDR3 is 15 amino acids. The CDR3: CASSNRLAEIYEQYF. Here the CDR3 DNA reads TGTGCCAGCAGCAACCGACTAGCGGAGATCTACGAGCAGTACTTC.

This chain joins TRBV5-6 and TRBJ2-6, with TRBD2 matching 12 bases. This CDR3 has 18 residues. V lost 3 bases and J lost 2; bases outside the gene matches: 6. Per the germline V gene, CDR1 is SGHDT and CDR2 is YYEEEE. As DNA, the CDR3 is TGTGCCAGCAGCTGGCGACTAGCGGGAGCCCCTGGGGCCAACGTCCTGACTTTC. It codes for CASSWRLAGAPGANVLTF.

This clone has a single count. The CDR3 nucleotides read TGTGCCAGCAGCTCCCCCGGGACAGGGCAGTTTTATAGCAATCAGCCCCAGCATTTT. Protein product: CASSSPGTGQFYSNQPQHF. The rearrangement uses TRBV28 and TRBJ1-5; TRBD1 aligns across 9 bases. The CDR3 consists of 19 residues. Losses at the gene ends were 6 bases for V and 0 bases for J; bases not matched to a gene: 15. CDR1 is MDHEN, CDR2 SYDVKM, per germline.

The chain joins TRBV4-2 to TRBJ1-1; D remains ambiguous. This CDR3 is built from 14 residues. V was shortened by 0 bases and J by 6 bases, with 11 bases between the two germline ends. The germline CDR1 and CDR2 sequences are LGHNA and YNFKEQ. The CDR3 protein is CASSQDTGRPEAFF. The CDR3 region has the DNA TGTGCCAGCAGCCAAGATACGGGTCGACCTGAAGCTTTCTTT.

The chain recombines TRBV28 with TRBJ1-4; 8 bases are a match to TRBD1. In germline, CDR1 is MDHEN, CDR2 SYDVKM. CDR3 length equals 15 residues. The junction had 10 bases not matched to a gene; V was cut back by 6 bases and J by 7 bases. CDR3 DNA: TGTGCCAGCAGAAGCCCTCAGGGGGCGCGTGAAAAACTGTTTTTT. Residues: CASRSPQGAREKLFF.

This chain uses TRBV6-1 with TRBJ2-5; TRBD1 is a possible D gene (5 bases). This CDR3 is built from 13 residues. Trimming took 2 bases from V and 7 from J, leaving 11 bases between them. Germline CDR1 reads MNHNS; CDR2 reads SASEGT. CDR3 loop: CASSERGGGTQYF. In nucleotides, the CDR3 is TGTGCCAGCAGTGAAAGGGGCGGCGGGACCCAGTACTTC.

The chain carries TRBV5-5 and TRBJ2-1; 13 bases are shared with TRBD2. Germline V CDR1 and CDR2: SGHKS, YYEKEE (reference sequence). This CDR3 comprises 15 residues. Trimming at V came to 2 bases and at J to 10 bases, leaving 6 bases not matched to a gene. This chain's CDR3 is CASSLLLAGGREQFF. CDR3 DNA: TGTGCCAGCAGCTTATTACTAGCGGGAGGGAGGGAGCAGTTCTTC.

The genes are TRBV7-9 and TRBJ2-7; D uncertain. Germline-derived CDR1 and CDR2 are SEHNR and FQNEAQ (reference sequence). This CDR3 is built from 12 residues. V lost 2 bases, J lost 7 bases, and 9 bases lay in between. This chain's CDR3 is CASSLSGVEQYF. In nucleotides, the CDR3 is TGTGCCAGCAGCTTATCAGGTGTTGAGCAGTACTTC.

The V gene is TRBV7-7, the J gene TRBJ2-5; TRBD1 aligns across 7 bases. The V and J ends lost 6 bases and 4 bases, in that order; junction bases with no gene match: 8. This CDR3 contains 14 residues. Germline V gene lookup returns CDR1 SSHAT and CDR2 FNYEAQ (reference sequence). The CDR3 DNA is TGTGCCAGCAGTTCTAGGACAGGAGGAGAGACCCAGTACTTC. Its translation: CASSSRTGGETQYF.

The CDR3 region has the DNA TGTGCCATCAGTGAGTCTAGGGGGTCGGGGACTAATGAAAAACTGTTTTTT. This gives the protein CAISESRGSGTNEKLFF. V usage is TRBV10-3 and J usage is TRBJ1-4, with TRBD1 as a possible D gene (6 bases). V was cut by 0 bases and J by 2 bases, with 13 bases left in between. The CDR3 sequence is 17 residues long. The V gene's germline CDR1 is ENHRY and CDR2 SYGVKD.

This chain connects TRBV4-1 to TRBJ2-7; D is unclear. V was shortened by 4 bases and J by 5 bases, with 9 bases between the two germline ends. This CDR3 region has 12 residues. Germline V lookup: CDR1 MGHRA, CDR2 YSYEKL. CDR3 region: CASSLAPHEQYF. The CDR3, as DNA: TGCGCCAGCAGCCTGGCCCCACACGAGCAGTACTTC.

This chain joins TRBV6-5 and TRBJ2-7; D remains unclear. The germline V gene encodes CDR1 MNHEY and CDR2 SVGAGI. The CDR3 contains 13 residues. Trimming cost V 0 bases and J 7 bases, with 10 bases left between them. DNA of the CDR3: TGTGCCAGCAGTTACTCGATTGTCACTGAGCAGTACTTC. This codes for CASSYSIVTEQYF.

This rearrangement joins TRBV7-9 to TRBJ2-7; no definite D call. V gave up 0 bases and J gave up 5 bases, with 8 bases separating them. The CDR3 consists of 13 residues. Germline V gives CDR1 SEHNR, CDR2 FQNEAQ (reference sequence). The CDR3 sequence is CASSLAGLDEQYF. For the CDR3, the DNA is TGTGCCAGCAGCTTAGCGGGCCTGGACGAGCAGTACTTC.

The chain carries TRBV4-3 and TRBJ2-3; 7 nucleotides align to TRBD1. The J segment lost 2 bases and the V segment lost 4 bases, leaving 9 bases of the junction unmatched. Germline CDR1 is LGHNA and CDR2 is YSLEER. The CDR3 totals 16 residues. The CDR3 sequence is CASSLGTAAYTDTQYF. CDR3 in DNA: TGCGCCAGCAGCCTCGGGACAGCTGCTTACACAGATACGCAGTATTTT.

This clone was observed once. The rearrangement links TRBV2 to TRBJ2-7, with 7 bases fitting TRBD2. J was trimmed by 1 base and V by 10 bases; bases with no gene match: 4. Germline V lookup: CDR1 SNHLY, CDR2 FYNNEI. This CDR3 comprises 12 residues. The CDR3 here is CATGDYSYEQYF. The CDR3 coding sequence is TGTGCCACCGGGGACTATTCCTACGAGCAGTACTTC.

The rearrangement joins TRBV5-1 to TRBJ2-6; D is possibly TRBD1 (5 bases). CDR1 and CDR2 (germline): SGHRS, YFSETQ. CDR3 size: 14 residues. V was clipped by 5 bases and J by 2 bases, with 8 bases between them. The CDR3 DNA is TGCGCCAGCAGAAAGGGGACTGGGGCCAACGTCCTGACTTTC. This encodes CASRKGTGANVLTF.

The chain has TRBV9 and TRBJ2-3; 10 nucleotides agree with TRBD2. From germline, CDR1 is SGDLS and CDR2 YYNGEE. V gave up 3 bases and J gave up 5 bases; unmatched junction bases: 3. The CDR3 length is 14 residues. For the CDR3, the DNA is TGTGCCAGCAGCGCGGGACTAGCGATAGATACGCAGTATTTT. It translates to CASSAGLAIDTQYF.

The gene calls are TRBV19 and TRBJ1-1; TRBD1 aligns across 7 bases. The CDR3 has 15 residues. The ends lost 4 bases at V and 4 bases at J; junction bases unmatched: 9. From germline, CDR1 is LNHDA and CDR2 SQIVND (reference sequence). CDR3 protein: CASSTRQGIGTEAFF. Here the CDR3 DNA reads TGTGCCAGTAGTACTAGACAGGGTATAGGCACTGAAGCTTTCTTT.

The sample holds one count of this clone. The chain carries TRBV7-3 and TRBJ1-3, with TRBD1 matching 7 bases. This CDR3 comprises 15 residues. The germline gives CDR1 SGHTA, CDR2 FQGTGA. V shed 4 bases and J 4 bases; nucleotides not matched to a gene: 7. The CDR3 DNA sequence: TGTGCCAGCAGCTCATCACAGGGGTACGGAAACACCATATATTTT. Translating it yields CASSSSQGYGNTIYF.